The 6 T cell receptor beta chains below were found in one sample sequenced in a study of patients and donors after allogeneic stem cell transplantation. TCRdb itself ran the RT-PCR reads through MiXCR, one entry per CDR3 protein. The sample records roughly 230,000 distinct CDR3 sequences, roughly 13% being singletons. Sequencing was carried out using blood, either unsorted or a sorted T cell fraction (not recorded which). These receptor sequences come from a human donor who was either an allogeneic HSCT recipient or a stem cell or donor lymphocyte infusion donor (not recorded which). It is not recorded whose cells these are; they may come from a transplant donor.

V is TRBV21-1 and J is TRBJ1-1. TRBV21-1 is given as a pseudogene. CDR3 length: 13 amino acids. CDR3 coding DNA: TGTGCCAGCAGCAAAGCGCGGGCATGGGAAGCTTTCTTT. It specifies CASSKARAWEAFF.

In its sample, this clonotype was seen a few times. This chain connects TRBV18 to TRBJ2-1, with 8 bases that match TRBD2. The CDR3 extends over 16 amino acids. Trimming at V came to 2 bases and at J to 0 bases, leaving 3 bases not matched to a gene. Germline V lookup: CDR1 KGHSH, CDR2 LQKENI. In nucleotides, the CDR3 is TGTGCCAGCTCACCATTTAGCGGGGCCTCCTACAATGAGCAGTTCTTC. Amino acids: CASSPFSGASYNEQFF.

The chain couples TRBV19 to TRBJ1-6, with TRBD1 matching over 10 bases. The junction had 7 bases not matched to a gene; V was cut back by 4 bases and J by 7 bases. Per the germline V gene, CDR1 is LNHDA and CDR2 is SQIVND (reference sequence). CDR3 length: 16 amino acids. The CDR3 region has the DNA TGTGCCAGTAGTACAACACCGGGACAGGGGAATTCACCCCTCCACTTT. Its translation is CASSTTPGQGNSPLHF.

This CDR3 is CASSSMTSTDTQYF. In DNA, the CDR3 is TGTGCCAGCAGTTCCATGACTAGCACAGATACGCAGTATTTT. The rearrangement uses TRBV12-3 or TRBV12-4 and TRBJ2-3, with unresolved D. This CDR3 is built from 14 residues. The V end lost 4 bases, the J end lost 0 bases, and 8 bases lay between the germline ends.

This chain connects TRBV7-2 to TRBJ2-5, with D uncertain. Germline assignment: CDR1 SGHTA and CDR2 FQGNSA. The V gene lost 2 bases and the J gene lost 5 bases, with 6 bases spanning the gap. The CDR3 has 12 amino acids. The CDR3 reads CASSLRLETQYF. For the CDR3, the DNA is TGTGCCAGCAGCTTAAGGCTGGAGACCCAGTACTTC.

This rearrangement joins TRBV11-1 to TRBJ2-7, with D perhaps matching TRBD1 (6 bases). Germline V gene data show CDR1 as SGHAT and CDR2 as FQDESV (reference sequence). The ends were cut back, 5 bases at V and 2 bases at J, with 10 bases in the middle. This CDR3 comprises 13 residues. In DNA form, the CDR3 reads TGTGCCAGCAGCCTAGGACAGCCCTACGAGCAGTACTTC. Translated: CASSLGQPYEQYF.